This T cell receptor beta chain was captured by sequencing in a study of T cell changes during pregnancy in multiple sclerosis. Libraries were prepared by immunoSEQ multiplex PCR; TCRdb keeps only in-frame clonotypes and omits some of them. Of 75,000 to 90,000 clones listed, 91% are singletons. Germline assignment: CDR1 GTSNPN and CDR2 SVGIG (reference sequence). V lost 3 bases, J lost 4 bases, and 14 bases stayed unmatched. The CDR3 loop spans 16 amino acids. This chain joins TRBV30 and TRBJ1-2; 7 nucleotides agree with TRBD1. This specimen consisted of PBMCs, obtained in the first trimester of pregnancy. The receptor's source is a female donor in good health, serving as a control in a pregnancy study. Some clones in this sample may be carry-over from other donors' samples. The CDR3 here is CAWSLGRRGPGYGYTF. CDR3 DNA: TGTGCCTGGAGCCTAGGACGGAGGGGGCCTGGCTATGGCTACACCTTC.